This T cell receptor beta chain emerged from a study of cytomegalovirus exposure and HLA in healthy donors. Remarks on this clone: Its antigen is unidentified.

Germline V gives CDR1 SNHLY, CDR2 FYNNEI. V dropped 5 bases and J dropped 16 bases, with 15 bases sitting between them. The CDR3 sequence is 11 residues long. Study results and limitations: Most of the CMV-associated TCR beta chains (in a later analysis) appeared to be HLA-restricted. A later analysis appeared to link common viral pathogens to several of the most significant clusters. TCR beta V segments were, for the most part, productive about 87% or about 30% of the time in an earlier analysis. A later analysis linked a missense DCLRE1C variant to TCR beta V- and J-gene trimming.

It was with 60 Vbeta and 13 Jbeta primers that the PCR ran. Measured with immunoSEQ multiplex PCR; TCRdb has only the in-frame clones, and not every one. Seen in this sample are 60,000 to 90,000 clones; the ten most common clones hold less than 5.5%. Material: PBMCs. The origin of this receptor is a woman between 40 and 50 years old in good health and CMV-seropositive. The chain has TRBV2 and TRBJ1-3; D is unresolved. The CDR3 loop reads CASSRIGLGYF. Here the CDR3 DNA reads TGTGCCAGCAGTCGGATCGGACTGGGTTATTTT.